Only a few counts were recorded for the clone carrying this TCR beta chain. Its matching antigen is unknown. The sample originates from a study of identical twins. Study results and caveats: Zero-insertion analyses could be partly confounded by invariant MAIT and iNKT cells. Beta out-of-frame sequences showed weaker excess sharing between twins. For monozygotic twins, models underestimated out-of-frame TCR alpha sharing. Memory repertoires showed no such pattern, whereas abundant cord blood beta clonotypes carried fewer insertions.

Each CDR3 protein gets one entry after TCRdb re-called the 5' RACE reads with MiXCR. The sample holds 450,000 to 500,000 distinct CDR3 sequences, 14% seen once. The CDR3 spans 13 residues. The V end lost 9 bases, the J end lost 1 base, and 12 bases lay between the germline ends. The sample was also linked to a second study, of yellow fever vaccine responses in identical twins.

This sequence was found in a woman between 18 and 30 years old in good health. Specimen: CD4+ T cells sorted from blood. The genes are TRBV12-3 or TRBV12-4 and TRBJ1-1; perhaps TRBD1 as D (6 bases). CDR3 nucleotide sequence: TGTGCCAGTAACCGAGGGGGGAACACTGAAGCTTTCTTT. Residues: CASNRGGNTEAFF.